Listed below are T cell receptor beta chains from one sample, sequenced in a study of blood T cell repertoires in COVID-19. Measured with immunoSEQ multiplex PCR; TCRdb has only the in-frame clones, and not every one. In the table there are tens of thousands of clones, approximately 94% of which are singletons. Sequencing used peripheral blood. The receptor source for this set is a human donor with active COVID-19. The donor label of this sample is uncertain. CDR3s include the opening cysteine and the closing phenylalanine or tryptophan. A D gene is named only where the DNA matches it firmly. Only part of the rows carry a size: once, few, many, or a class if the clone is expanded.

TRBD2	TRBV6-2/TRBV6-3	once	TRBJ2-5	TGTGCCAGCAGTTACTCCCCCTTTTTAGCGGGGGGTCACCAAGAGACCCAGTACTTC	CASSYSPFLAGGHQETQYF
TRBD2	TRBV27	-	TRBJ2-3	TGTGCCAGCAGTTCCCCTAGCGGGGGCACAGATACGCAGTATTTT	CASSSPSGGTDTQYF
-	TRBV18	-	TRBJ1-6	TGTGCCAGCTCACCACCGGGAGCTTCACCCCTCCACTTT	CASSPPGASPLHF
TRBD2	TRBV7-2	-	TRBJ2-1	TGTGCCAGCAGCCCCGGGGGACTAGCCCTAACGCGCTCCTACAATGAGCAGTTCTTC	CASSPGGLALTRSYNEQFF
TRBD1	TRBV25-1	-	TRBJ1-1	TGTGCCAGCAGGACTACGGGACAAACAGGGGGTGAAGCTTTCTTT	CASRTTGQTGGEAFF
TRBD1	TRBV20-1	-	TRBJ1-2	TGCAGTGGGACAGGGGCCTATGGCTACACCTTC	CSGTGAYGYTF
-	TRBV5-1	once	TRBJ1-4	TGCGCCAGCAGCTTCGGCAGGGGAAATGAAAAACTGTTTTTT	CASSFGRGNEKLFF
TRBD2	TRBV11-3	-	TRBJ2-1	TGTGCCAGCAGTGGGAAACTAGCGGGAGGTGAGCAGTTCTTC	CASSGKLAGGEQFF
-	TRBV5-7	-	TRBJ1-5	TGTGCCAGCAGCCCGCAAGGGGATAGCAATCAGCCCCAGCATTTT	CASSPQGDSNQPQHF
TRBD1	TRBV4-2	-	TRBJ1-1	TGTGCCAGCAGCCAAGGCGGACAGGGGGCGAACACTGAAGCTTTCTTT	CASSQGGQGANTEAFF
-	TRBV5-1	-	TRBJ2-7	TGCGCCAGCAGCTTGGGACAAGAATACGAGCAGTACTTC	CASSLGQEYEQYF
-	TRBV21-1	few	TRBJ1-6	TGTGCCAGCAGCAAACGCGGAACGGGGAATTCACCCCTCCACTTT	CASSKRGTGNSPLHF
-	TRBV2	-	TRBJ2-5	TGTGCCAGCAGTGCCTTTGAGACCCAGTACTTC	CASSAFETQYF
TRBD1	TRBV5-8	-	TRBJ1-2	TGTGCCAGCAGCCAGACAGGACAGGGGGCCTATGGCTACACCTTC	CASSQTGQGAYGYTF
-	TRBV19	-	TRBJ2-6	TGTGCCATCTCAGACATAAGCTCTGGGGCCAACGTCCTGACTTTC	CAISDISSGANVLTF
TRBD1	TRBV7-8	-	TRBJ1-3	TGTGCCAGCAGCTCTCGGGACAGGGGGCTACGTGGAAACACCATATATTTT	CASSSRDRGLRGNTIYF
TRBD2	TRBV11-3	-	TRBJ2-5	TGTGCCAGCAGCTTAGTAGGAGGGACTACCGGGATCCAAGAGACCCAGTACTTC	CASSLVGGTTGIQETQYF
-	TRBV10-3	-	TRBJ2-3	TGTGCCATCAGTGAGGGGACAAAAGGCACAGATACGCAGTATTTT	CAISEGTKGTDTQYF
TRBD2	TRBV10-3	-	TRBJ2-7	TGTGCCATCAGTAGGGCGGGAGAATCCTACGAGCAGTACTTC	CAISRAGESYEQYF
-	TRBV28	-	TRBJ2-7	TGTGCCACCCTGGACCCGGCGGGATCCGAGCAGTACTTC	CATLDPAGSEQYF
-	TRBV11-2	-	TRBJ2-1	TGTGCCAGCAGCTTAGACCGAGCGGTCAATGAGCAGTTCTTC	CASSLDRAVNEQFF
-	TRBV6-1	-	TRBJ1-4	TGTGCCAGCAGTGAAGTGGGAGCGGCTAATGAAAAACTGTTTTTT	CASSEVGAANEKLFF
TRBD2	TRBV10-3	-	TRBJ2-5	TGTGCCATCAGTCTAGCGGGGGCCAGTTTTGAGACCCAGTACTTC	CAISLAGASFETQYF
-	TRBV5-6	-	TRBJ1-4	TGTGCCAGCAGCTTGGCGGGAGGGTTGGGTGAAAAACTGTTTTTT	CASSLAGGLGEKLFF
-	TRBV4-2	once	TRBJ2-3	TGTGCCAGCAGCCAAGATTACAGGCTCACAGATACGCAGTATTTT	CASSQDYRLTDTQYF
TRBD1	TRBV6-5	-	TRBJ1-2	TGTGCCAGCAGCTACAGGGGCCATAACTATGGCTACACCTTC	CASSYRGHNYGYTF
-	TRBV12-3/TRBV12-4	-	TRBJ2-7	TGTGCCAGCAGTTTGCGGGTAGATTACGAGCAGTACTTC	CASSLRVDYEQYF
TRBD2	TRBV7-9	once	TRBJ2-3	TGTGCCAGCAGCTCCAGCGGGAGCGTTGCAGATACGCAGTATTTT	CASSSSGSVADTQYF
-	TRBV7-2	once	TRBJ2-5	TGTGCCACCAAACGCGCGCAACTCCAAGAGACCCAGTACTTC	CATKRAQLQETQYF
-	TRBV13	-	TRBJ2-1	TGTGCCAGCAGCATAACAGGGCCCTACAATGAGCAGTTCTTC	CASSITGPYNEQFF
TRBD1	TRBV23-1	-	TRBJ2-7	TGCGCCAGCAGTCATCCGACCCTAGGGACAGGGCACTACGAGCAGTACTTC	CASSHPTLGTGHYEQYF
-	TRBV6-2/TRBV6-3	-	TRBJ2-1	TGTGCCAGCAGTTACCCCGGGGGATCGGCTCTCAATGAGCAGTTCTTC	CASSYPGGSALNEQFF
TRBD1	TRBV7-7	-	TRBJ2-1	TGTGCTAGCAGCCCGGACAGGGGGTTTGAGCAGTTCTTC	CASSPDRGFEQFF
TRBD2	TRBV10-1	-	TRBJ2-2	TGCGCCAGCAGTGAGTCGACGGGGGGGACCGGGGAGCTGTTTTTT	CASSESTGGTGELFF
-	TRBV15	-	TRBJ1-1	TGTGCCACCGCCCCCAGGGGTGACACTGAAGCTTTCTTT	CATAPRGDTEAFF
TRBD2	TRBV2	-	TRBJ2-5	TGTGCCAGCAGTCGGACTAGCGGGAGAGAGACCCAGTACTTC	CASSRTSGRETQYF
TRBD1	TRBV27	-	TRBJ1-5	TGTGCCAGCAGGGAGGGGGCCCTTAGCAATCAGCCCCAGCATTTT	CASREGALSNQPQHF
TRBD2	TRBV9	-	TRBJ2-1	TGTGCCAGCAGCGTAGCCCGGACTAGCGGGTATGAGCAGTTCTTC	CASSVARTSGYEQFF
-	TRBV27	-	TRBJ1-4	TGTGCCAGCGGAAATAACCCGGCGGGAAAACTGTTTTTT	CASGNNPAGKLFF
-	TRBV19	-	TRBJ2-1	TGTGCCAGTACCAGGGGGATTGGGCTGGAGGGATCCTACAATGAGCAGTTCTTC	CASTRGIGLEGSYNEQFF
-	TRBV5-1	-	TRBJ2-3	TGCGCCAGCAGCTTGCAGGGAACAGATACGCAGTATTTT	CASSLQGTDTQYF
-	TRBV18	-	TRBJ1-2	TGTGCCAGCTCACCAGGGTTTGAGGGTAGGATTAGAGGCTACACCTTC	CASSPGFEGRIRGYTF
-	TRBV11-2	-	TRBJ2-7	TGTGCCAGCAGCACCACCTCGGACAACTTATCCTACGAGCAGTACTTC	CASSTTSDNLSYEQYF
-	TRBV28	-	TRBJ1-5	TGTGCCAGCGTAAGGGAGGGGAAGCCCCAGCATTTT	CASVREGKPQHF
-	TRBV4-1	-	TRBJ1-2	TGCGCCAGCAGCCAAGTGGGGGCGAGCTATGGCTACACCTTC	CASSQVGASYGYTF